The clone carrying this T cell receptor beta chain has just a few counts. Its antigen is currently unknown. The sample belongs to a study of identical twins. Unique molecular identifiers were present on the cDNA, and a universal primer site came from template switching. Using its own MiXCR run on the 5' RACE reads, TCRdb lists one record per CDR3 protein. This table holds roughly 240,000 distinct CDR3 sequences, approximately 7% found once. The study's findings and limits: For cord blood, abundant beta clonotypes had fewer insertions, unlike memory repertoires, which showed none.

The same specimen was also included in a second study, on yellow fever vaccine responses in identical twins. As that study records: Twins reportedly appeared to share part of their vaccine T cell response while keeping part individual.

The source material was memory (CD45RO+) T cells sorted from blood. The sequence came from a young woman in good health.

For the CDR3, the DNA is TGTGCCAGCAGCTTAGGGAGGACTCAAAGCTCCTACAATGAGCAGTTCTTC. As protein: CASSLGRTQSSYNEQFF. The V call is TRBV7-2, the J call TRBJ2-1, with D perhaps matching TRBD2 (5 bases). V was pared by 1 base and J by 0 bases, with 13 bases between. Germline CDR1 reads SGHTA; CDR2 reads FQGNSA. The CDR3 contains 17 residues.